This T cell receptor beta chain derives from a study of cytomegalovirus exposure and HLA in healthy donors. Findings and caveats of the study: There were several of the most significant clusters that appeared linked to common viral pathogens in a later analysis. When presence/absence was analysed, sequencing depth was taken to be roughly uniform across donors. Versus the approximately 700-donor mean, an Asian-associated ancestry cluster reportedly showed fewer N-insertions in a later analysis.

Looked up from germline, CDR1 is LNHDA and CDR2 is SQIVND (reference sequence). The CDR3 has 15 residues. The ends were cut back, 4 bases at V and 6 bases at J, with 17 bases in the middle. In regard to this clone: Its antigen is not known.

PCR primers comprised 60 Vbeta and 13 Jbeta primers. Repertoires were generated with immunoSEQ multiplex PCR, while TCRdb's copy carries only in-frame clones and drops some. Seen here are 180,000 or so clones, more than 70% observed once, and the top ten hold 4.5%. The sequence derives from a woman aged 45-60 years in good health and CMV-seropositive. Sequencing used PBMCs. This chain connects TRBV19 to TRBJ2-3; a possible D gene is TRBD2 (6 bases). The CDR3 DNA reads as TGTGCCAGTAGTAAACGGACTATCGAGGCGGATACGCAGTATTTT. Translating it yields CASSKRTIEADTQYF.